Following are 27 T cell receptor beta chains from one sample sequenced in a study of cytomegalovirus exposure and HLA in healthy donors. The repertoire was sequenced with immunoSEQ multiplex PCR; TCRdb's copy has only in-frame clones and lacks some. Here the sample spans roughly 180,000 clones, around nine tenths being singletons. Sequenced input: PBMCs. The receptors shown here come from a man aged 25-40 years in good health and CMV-seropositive.

The chain recombines TRBV2 with TRBJ1-4; D is undetermined. In germline, CDR1 is SNHLY, CDR2 FYNNEI. V dropped 5 bases and J dropped 6 bases, with 13 bases sitting between them. This CDR3 spans 14 amino acids. The CDR3 DNA is TGTGCCAGCAGTAACGGGCGCGCCCATGAAAAACTGTTTTTT. Its translation is CASSNGRAHEKLFF.

The J gene is TRBJ1-2, the V gene TRBV5-5, with no clear D. The CDR3 spans 15 residues. The germline gives CDR1 SGHKS, CDR2 YYEKEE (reference sequence). Trimming pared 0 bases from V and 4 bases from J, leaving 13 bases between. Here the CDR3 reads CASSLGNVGAYGYTF. CDR3 coding DNA: TGTGCCAGCAGCTTGGGTAACGTGGGCGCCTATGGCTACACCTTC.

In regard to this clone: Within the sample, other DNA sequences also encode this same CDR3. The gene calls are TRBV27 and TRBJ2-1, with 10 bases aligning to TRBD1. CDR3 size: 15 residues. In germline, CDR1 is MNHEY, CDR2 SMNVEV (reference sequence). After removal of 4 bases from V and 4 bases from J, the junction contained 4 bases not matched to a gene. The CDR3 coding sequence is TGTGCCAGCAGTTCTCCGGGACAGGGGTACAATGAGCAGTTCTTC. Translating gives CASSSPGQGYNEQFF.

The chain is built from TRBV7-8 and TRBJ2-2; no firm D call. This CDR3 comprises 15 residues. CDR1 is SGHVS, CDR2 FQNEAQ, per germline. Trimming shortened V by 5 bases and J by 3 bases, and 13 bases separated the two germline ends. The CDR3 loop reads CASSPLREYTGELFF. CDR3 coding DNA: TGTGCCAGCAGCCCTCTACGCGAGTACACCGGGGAGCTGTTTTTT. The whole variable domain, remainder taken from reference TRBV7-8 and TRBJ2-2, is GAGVSQSPRYKVAKRGQDVALRCDPISGHVSLFWYQQALGQGPEFLTYFQNEAQLDKSGLPSDRFFAERPEGSVSTLKIQRTQQEDSAVYLCASSPLREYTGELFFGEGSRLTVL.

CDR3: CSVGAGSGNTIYF. The DNA of the CDR3 is TGCAGCGTTGGGGCCGGGAGTGGAAACACCATATATTTT. The chain employs TRBV29-1 and TRBJ1-3; no clear D gene. Germline V CDR1 and CDR2: SQVTM, ANQGSEA. The CDR3 runs to 13 residues. Trimming shortened V by 4 bases and J by 3 bases, and 10 bases separated the two germline ends.

Only a few counts were recorded for this clone. The V call is TRBV5-1, the J call TRBJ1-2; no clear D gene. V lost 4 bases to trimming and J lost 5 bases, with 12 bases between them. In germline, CDR1 is SGHRS, CDR2 YFSETQ. The CDR3 length is 13 residues. In nucleotides, the CDR3 is TGCGCCAGCAGCGGTAGAGGAATTTATGGCTACACCTTC. Translation gives CASSGRGIYGYTF.

This clone was seen more than once but under ten times. The rearrangement joins TRBV7-6 to TRBJ1-6; D remains ambiguous. Trimming left V 1 base short and J 8 bases short, with 9 bases between. Germline V gives CDR1 SGHVS, CDR2 FNYEAQ. This CDR3 is 14 amino acids long. The CDR3: CASSLGVTDSPLHF. The DNA for the CDR3 is TGTGCCAGCAGCTTAGGGGTCACGGATTCACCCCTCCACTTT.

The rearrangement links TRBV7-8 to TRBJ1-1; D gene uncertain. The V end lost 5 bases, the J end lost 0 bases, and 7 bases lay between the germline ends. Germline loops: CDR1 SGHVS, CDR2 FQNEAQ. The CDR3 runs 13 residues. CDR3: CASSLLVNTEAFF. The CDR3 DNA follows: TGTGCCAGCAGCCTCCTCGTGAACACTGAAGCTTTCTTT.

V gene TRBV18 combines with J gene TRBJ1-1; no clear D. There are 11 residues in the CDR3. Trimming took off 5 bases at V and 3 bases at J, with 4 bases between the two ends. Per germline, CDR1 KGHSH and CDR2 LQKENI. This CDR3 reads CASSADTEAFF. CDR3 coding DNA: TGTGCCAGCTCAGCAGACACTGAAGCTTTCTTT.

The chain carries TRBV18 and TRBJ2-7; maybe TRBD1 (6 bases). The CDR3 contains 15 residues. CDR1 KGHSH and CDR2 LQKENI come from the germline V gene. Trimming removed 3 bases at V and 2 bases at J, with 14 bases between. For the CDR3, the DNA is TGTGCCAGCTCACCTCGCGGACAGCAAGCCTACGAGCAGTACTTC. Its protein is CASSPRGQQAYEQYF.

The chain joins TRBV7-9 to TRBJ2-7; 7 nucleotides match TRBD2. CDR3 length: 14 residues. V lost 5 bases to trimming and J lost 2 bases; unmatched junction nucleotides: 6. Germline V gene data show CDR1 as SEHNR and CDR2 as FQNEAQ (reference sequence). The CDR3 bases are TGTGCCAGCAGCCCGCGGGAGATGACCTACGAGCAGTACTTC. Translation: CASSPREMTYEQYF.

CDR3 region: CASSGGGWDTEAFF. CDR3 DNA: TGTGCCAGCAGTGGAGGAGGTTGGGACACTGAAGCTTTCTTT. This sequence joins TRBV6-1 and TRBJ1-1; D not certain. Trimming pared 4 bases from V and 3 bases from J, leaving 12 bases between. Per germline, CDR1 MNHNS and CDR2 SASEGT. This CDR3 comprises 14 residues.

CDR3: CALKGASPEAFF. CDR3 nucleotides: TGTGCCCTCAAGGGGGCCTCCCCTGAAGCTTTCTTT. The chain uses TRBV30 and TRBJ1-1, with TRBD1 identical over 7 bases. The J segment lost 6 bases and the V segment lost 8 bases, leaving 9 bases of the junction unmatched. CDR3 length: 12 amino acids. CDR1 and CDR2 from the germline V gene are GTSNPN and SVGIG (reference sequence).

The gene calls are TRBV9 and TRBJ1-1, with D possibly being TRBD1 (5 bases). Trimming left V 0 bases short and J 1 base short, with 10 bases between. CDR1 SGDLS and CDR2 YYNGEE come from the germline V gene. This CDR3 has 15 residues. The CDR3 protein is CASSVVRGSNTEAFF. The CDR3 DNA follows: TGTGCCAGCAGCGTAGTTCGGGGCTCGAACACTGAAGCTTTCTTT.

The genes are TRBV5-1 and TRBJ2-7; 7 bases align to TRBD2. The CDR3 is 16 residues long. CDR1 and CDR2 from the germline V gene are SGHRS and YFSETQ. V dropped 3 bases and J dropped 0; count of bases not matched to a gene: 9. In nucleotides, the CDR3 is TGCGCCAGCAGCTCTGGACGCTTAGCGGGCTCCTACGAGCAGTACTTC. This gives the protein CASSSGRLAGSYEQYF.

The J gene is TRBJ2-3, the V gene TRBV27; D is perhaps TRBD1 (5 bases). The CDR3 length is 14 residues. Trimming removed 5 bases from V and 2 bases from J, with 11 bases in between. Germline V lookup: CDR1 MNHEY, CDR2 SMNVEV (reference sequence). CDR3 residues: CASSPIRDTDTQYF. The CDR3, as DNA: TGTGCCAGCAGTCCAATCAGGGACACAGATACGCAGTATTTT.

As concerns this clone: Additional DNA sequences in this sample encode the identical CDR3. The genes are TRBV5-1 and TRBJ2-5; D gene uncertain. This CDR3 is built from 14 residues. Looked up from germline, CDR1 is SGHRS and CDR2 is YFSETQ. V was cut by 0 bases and J by 2 bases, with 8 bases left in between. The chain's CDR3 is CASSLAGVQETQYF. CDR3 in DNA: TGCGCCAGCAGCTTGGCTGGCGTTCAAGAGACCCAGTACTTC.

The V call is TRBV29-1, the J call TRBJ2-5; 8 nucleotides line up with TRBD1. Germline V CDR1 and CDR2: SQVTM, ANQGSEA. The CDR3 sequence is 14 residues long. Trimming at V came to 6 bases and at J to 7 bases, leaving 13 bases not matched to a gene. Here the CDR3 reads CSVGTGGRIGTQYF. Here the CDR3 DNA reads TGCAGCGTCGGCACAGGGGGGAGGATCGGGACCCAGTACTTC.

This clone was detected once. This rearrangement joins TRBV6-6 to TRBJ1-6; D uncertain. The V end was cut by 5 bases, the J end by 2 bases, with 10 bases between. Germline assignment: CDR1 MNHNY and CDR2 SVGAGI (reference sequence). This CDR3 comprises 15 residues. CDR3 sequence (DNA): TGTGCCAGCAGTCCCAGCGGGGCCTATAATTCACCCCTCCACTTT. The encoded protein is CASSPSGAYNSPLHF.

The chain joins TRBV19 to TRBJ2-1, with 7 nucleotides matching TRBD1. With V trimmed by 5 bases and J by 8 bases, 12 bases remained unmatched. Germline V gene sequence: CDR1 LNHDA, CDR2 SQIVND (reference sequence). The CDR3 contains 15 residues. Here the CDR3 DNA reads TGTGCCAGTAGTTCCGACAGGGCCTCTATGTATGAGCAGTTCTTC. The encoded protein is CASSSDRASMYEQFF.

The genes are TRBV4-2 and TRBJ2-7; D is ambiguous. Per germline, CDR1 LGHNA and CDR2 YNFKEQ. V lost 4 bases to trimming and J lost 1 base, with 2 bases between them. The CDR3 totals 11 residues. The CDR3 loop is CASSRSYEQYF. The DNA for the CDR3 is TGTGCCAGCAGCCGGTCCTACGAGCAGTACTTC.

Details on this clone: The same CDR3 also results from other DNA sequences found in this sample. The genes are TRBV6-1 and TRBJ2-3; D could derive from TRBD1 or TRBD2 (5 bases each). V shed 2 bases and J shed 1 base, with 13 bases lying between them. The CDR3 consists of 16 residues. From germline, CDR1 is MNHNS and CDR2 SASEGT. This CDR3 reads CASSESDRGGTDTQYF. CDR3 nucleotides: TGTGCCAGCAGTGAATCGGACCGAGGGGGCACAGATACGCAGTATTTT.

The rearrangement joins TRBV18 to TRBJ2-2, with TRBD2 matching over 9 bases. Germline V lookup: CDR1 KGHSH, CDR2 LQKENI. After removal of 3 bases from V and 3 bases from J, the junction contained 8 bases not matched to a gene. The CDR3 consists of 17 residues. This CDR3 is CASSPQMTSGYTGELFF. The CDR3, as DNA: TGTGCCAGCTCACCGCAAATGACTAGCGGCTACACCGGGGAGCTGTTTTTT.

This sequence joins TRBV5-1 and TRBJ2-3, with D possibly called TRBD1 or TRBD2 (6 bases each). V was trimmed by 0 bases and J by 4 bases, leaving 9 bases between them. This CDR3 region has 14 residues. Germline V gives CDR1 SGHRS, CDR2 YFSETQ. For the CDR3, the DNA is TGCGCCAGCAGCTTGGCGGGGGCCCCAGATACGCAGTATTTT. It codes for CASSLAGAPDTQYF.

The chain employs TRBV2 and TRBJ2-3; 10 nucleotides align to TRBD2. This CDR3 has 17 residues. Germline V gene data show CDR1 as SNHLY and CDR2 as FYNNEI. V lost 6 bases, J lost 1 base, and 10 bases stayed unmatched. The CDR3 loop is CASRTTLGTSGTDTQYF. The CDR3, as DNA: TGTGCCAGCAGGACCACCCTCGGGACTAGCGGCACAGATACGCAGTATTTT.

The chain combines TRBV6-1 with TRBJ1-5, with D unresolved. Germline CDR1 is MNHNS and CDR2 is SASEGT. Between the trimmed V and J ends, which lost 0 bases and 6 bases, there was a span of 15 bases. The CDR3 extends over 16 amino acids. The CDR3 DNA reads as TGTGCCAGCAGTGAAGCCGTGGCAGGCGAGGGTCAGCCCCAGCATTTT. Its translation: CASSEAVAGEGQPQHF.

The genes are TRBV9 and TRBJ2-5, with TRBD1 identical over 12 bases. J lost 5 bases, V lost 5 bases, and 13 bases had no gene match. Germline V lookup: CDR1 SGDLS, CDR2 YYNGEE. This CDR3 is built from 17 residues. As DNA, the CDR3 is TGTGCCAGCAGTTCCGGGACAGGGGGCAGGGAGTGGGAGACCCAGTACTTC. Residues: CASSSGTGGREWETQYF.